This note documents a single T cell receptor beta chain sequence. Its antigen is not identified. Researchers ran the PCR with 60 Vbeta and 13 Jbeta primers. TCRdb keeps only in-frame clones here, not all; method: immunoSEQ multiplex PCR. The sample comprises some 160,000 clones, 80% to 85% of which are singletons, and nearly 3.5% rests with the top ten. The data are from a study of cytomegalovirus exposure and HLA in healthy donors. Findings and limits, study-wide: CMV serostatus stood as the only immune exposure information on hand. As confirmed in vitro, a few CMV-associated chains were specific for CMV antigens. Cytomegalovirus status was reportedly diagnosed by the classifier with high sensitivity and specificity. Several of the most significant clusters appeared linked to common viral pathogens, based on a later analysis.

The germline V gene encodes CDR1 SGHRS and CDR2 YFSETQ. The CDR3 spans 15 residues. The V gene end was trimmed by 6 bases and the J gene end by 7 bases; junction bases not matched to a gene: 6. The sample taken for sequencing was PBMCs. The receptor comes from a male donor in good health and CMV-seronegative. The chain employs TRBV5-1 and TRBJ2-1, with TRBD2 matching over 14 bases. The CDR3 coding sequence is TGCGCCAGCACCGAGACTAGCGGGGGGGGGAATGAGCAGTTCTTC. Translation gives CASTETSGGGNEQFF.